This TCR beta chain stems from a study of regulatory T cells in long-lasting Graves disease. General study findings and limits: Sharing of public clonotypes was greater in persistent patients (about 2,700) than in new patients (around 890).

CDR1 and CDR2 (germline): SGHTA, FQGNSA. J gave up 5 bases and V 5 bases, and 6 bases lay outside the gene matches. The CDR3 runs 14 residues. Indicated time point: newly diagnosed GD, antithyroid drugs for less than 3 months. PBMCs provided the RNA from which the TCR library was made. Patient provenance is recorded as an endocrinology department in Xi'an, China. Building the TCR beta libraries relied on iRepertoire HTBI primers, and CDR3 regions underwent Arm-PCR. TCRdb recomputed calls from the multiplex PCR reads with MiXCR, one row per CDR3 protein. The sample lists 450,000 to 500,000 distinct CDR3 sequences, roughly 16% occurring once. The sample holds many counts of this clonotype. Its antigen remains unknown. The same specimen was also included in a second study, on T cells in Graves' hyperthyroidism and ophthalmopathy.

The sequences come from peripheral blood mononuclear cells (PBMCs), collected at new diagnosis, from a patient treated with antithyroid drugs. This clonotype was sampled from a man aged 35-49 years with Graves disease. This chain joins TRBV7-2 and TRBJ2-3; TRBD2 agrees at 8 bases. The CDR3 sequence is CASSAETSVDTQYF. As DNA, the CDR3 is TGTGCCAGCAGCGCCGAGACTAGCGTAGATACGCAGTATTTT.